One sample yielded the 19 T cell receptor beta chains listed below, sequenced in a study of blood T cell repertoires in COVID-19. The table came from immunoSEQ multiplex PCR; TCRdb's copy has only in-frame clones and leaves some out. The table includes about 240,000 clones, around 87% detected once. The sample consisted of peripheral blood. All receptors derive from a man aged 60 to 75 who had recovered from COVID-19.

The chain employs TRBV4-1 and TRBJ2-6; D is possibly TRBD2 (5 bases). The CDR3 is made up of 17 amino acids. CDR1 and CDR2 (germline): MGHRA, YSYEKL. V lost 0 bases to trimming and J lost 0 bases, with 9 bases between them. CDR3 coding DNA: TGCGCCAGCAGCCAAGAGGGCGGGTACTCTGGGGCCAACGTCCTGACTTTC. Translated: CASSQEGGYSGANVLTF.

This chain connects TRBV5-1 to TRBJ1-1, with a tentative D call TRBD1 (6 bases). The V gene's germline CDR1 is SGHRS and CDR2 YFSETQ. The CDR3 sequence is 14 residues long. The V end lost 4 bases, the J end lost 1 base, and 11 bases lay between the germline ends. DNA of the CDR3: TGCGCCAGCAGCCCCCGGGACACGAACACTGAAGCTTTCTTT. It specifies CASSPRDTNTEAFF.

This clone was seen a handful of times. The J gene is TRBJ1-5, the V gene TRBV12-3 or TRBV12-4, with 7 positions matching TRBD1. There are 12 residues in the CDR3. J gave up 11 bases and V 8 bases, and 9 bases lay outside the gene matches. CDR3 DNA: TGTGCCAGCGCCACCAGGGGGTGGGCCCAGCATTTT. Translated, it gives CASATRGWAQHF.

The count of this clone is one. CDR3 sequence reads: CASSFPSGRKTGELFF. The CDR3 coding sequence is TGTGCCAGTAGTTTCCCTAGCGGGAGGAAGACCGGGGAGCTGTTTTTT. The rearrangement joins TRBV19 to TRBJ2-2, with 11 bases aligning to TRBD2. The germline gives CDR1 LNHDA, CDR2 SQIVND (reference sequence). V gave up 5 bases and J gave up 5 bases; unmatched junction bases: 7. The CDR3 loop spans 16 amino acids.

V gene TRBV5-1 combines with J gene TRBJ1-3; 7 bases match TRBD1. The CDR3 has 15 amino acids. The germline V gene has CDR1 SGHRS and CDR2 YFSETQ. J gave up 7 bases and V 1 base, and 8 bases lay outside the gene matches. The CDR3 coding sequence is TGCGCCAGCAGCTTGATGTCACAGGGGAGTAACACCATATATTTT. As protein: CASSLMSQGSNTIYF.

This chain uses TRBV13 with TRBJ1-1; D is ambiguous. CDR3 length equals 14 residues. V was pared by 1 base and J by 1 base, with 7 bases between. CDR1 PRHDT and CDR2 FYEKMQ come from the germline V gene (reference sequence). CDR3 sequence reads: CASSLEERNTEAFF. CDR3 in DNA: TGTGCCAGCAGCTTAGAGGAGCGGAACACTGAAGCTTTCTTT.

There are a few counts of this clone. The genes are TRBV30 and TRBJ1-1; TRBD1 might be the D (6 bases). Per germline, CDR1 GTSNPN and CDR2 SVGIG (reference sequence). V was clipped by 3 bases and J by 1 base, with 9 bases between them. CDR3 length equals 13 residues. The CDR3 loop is CAWSATGNTEAFF. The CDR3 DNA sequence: TGTGCCTGGAGCGCGACAGGGAACACTGAAGCTTTCTTT.

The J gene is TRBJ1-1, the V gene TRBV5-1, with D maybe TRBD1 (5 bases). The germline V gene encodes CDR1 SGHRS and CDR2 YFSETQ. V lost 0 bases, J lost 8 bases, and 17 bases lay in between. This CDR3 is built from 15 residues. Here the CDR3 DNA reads TGCGCCAGCAGCTTGGGCCAGGGTGCTTACCTAGAAGCTTTCTTT. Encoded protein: CASSLGQGAYLEAFF.

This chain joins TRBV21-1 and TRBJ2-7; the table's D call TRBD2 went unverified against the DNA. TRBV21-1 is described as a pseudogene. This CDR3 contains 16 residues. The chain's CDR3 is CASSISLGRSSYEQYV. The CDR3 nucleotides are TGTGCCAGCAGCATATCCCTGGGTCGGAGCTCCTACGAGCAGTACGTC.

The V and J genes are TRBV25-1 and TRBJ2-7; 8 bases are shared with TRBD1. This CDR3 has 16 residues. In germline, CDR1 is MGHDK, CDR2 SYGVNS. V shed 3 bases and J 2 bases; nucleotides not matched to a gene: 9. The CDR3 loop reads CASSDLRDRTTYEQYV. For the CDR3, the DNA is TGTGCCAGCAGTGACCTCCGGGACAGGACGACCTACGAGCAGTACGTC.

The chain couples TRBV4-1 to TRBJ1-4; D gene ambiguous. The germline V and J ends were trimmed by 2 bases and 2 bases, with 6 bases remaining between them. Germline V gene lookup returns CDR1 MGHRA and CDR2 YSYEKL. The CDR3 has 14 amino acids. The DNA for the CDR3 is TGCGCCAGCAGCCAAACTCGCACTAATGAAAAACTGTTTTTT. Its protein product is CASSQTRTNEKLFF.

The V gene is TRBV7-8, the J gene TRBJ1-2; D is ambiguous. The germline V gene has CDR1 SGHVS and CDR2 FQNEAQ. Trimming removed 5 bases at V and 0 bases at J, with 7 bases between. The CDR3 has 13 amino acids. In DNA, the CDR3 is TGTGCCAGCAGCCGTGCTACTAACTATGGCTACACCTTC. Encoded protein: CASSRATNYGYTF.

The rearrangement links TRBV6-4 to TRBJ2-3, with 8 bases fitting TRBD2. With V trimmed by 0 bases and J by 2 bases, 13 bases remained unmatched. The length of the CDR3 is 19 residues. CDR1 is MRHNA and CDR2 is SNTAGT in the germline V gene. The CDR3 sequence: CASSDSIYAGGALTDTQYF. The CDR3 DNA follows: TGTGCCAGCAGTGACTCGATTTACGCCGGGGGGGCCCTCACAGATACGCAGTATTTT.

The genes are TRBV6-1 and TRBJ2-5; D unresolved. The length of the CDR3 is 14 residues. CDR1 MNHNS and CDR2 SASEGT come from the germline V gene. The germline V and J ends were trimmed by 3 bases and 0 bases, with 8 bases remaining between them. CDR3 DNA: TGTGCCAGCAGTGATTCCAGGTACCAAGAGACCCAGTACTTC. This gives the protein CASSDSRYQETQYF.

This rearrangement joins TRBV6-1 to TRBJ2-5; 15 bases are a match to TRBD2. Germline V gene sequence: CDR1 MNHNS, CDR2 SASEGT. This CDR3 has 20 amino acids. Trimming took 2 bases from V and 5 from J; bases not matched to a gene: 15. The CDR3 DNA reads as TGTGCCAGCAGTGAACGGAGGACAGCAGGACTAGCGGGGGGGCGGGAGACCCAGTACTTC. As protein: CASSERRTAGLAGGRETQYF.

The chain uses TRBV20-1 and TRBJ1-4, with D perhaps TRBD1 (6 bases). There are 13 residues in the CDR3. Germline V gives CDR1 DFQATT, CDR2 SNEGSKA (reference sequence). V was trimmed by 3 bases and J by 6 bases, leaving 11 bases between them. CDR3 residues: CSASSGVDEKLFF. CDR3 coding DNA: TGCAGTGCTAGTTCAGGGGTTGATGAAAAACTGTTTTTT.

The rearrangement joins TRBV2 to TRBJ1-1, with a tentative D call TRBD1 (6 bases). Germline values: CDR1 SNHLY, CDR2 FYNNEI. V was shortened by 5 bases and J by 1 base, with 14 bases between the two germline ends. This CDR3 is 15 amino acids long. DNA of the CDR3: TGTGCCAGCAGTCGGGGGGCAATTACGAACACTGAAGCTTTCTTT. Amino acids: CASSRGAITNTEAFF.

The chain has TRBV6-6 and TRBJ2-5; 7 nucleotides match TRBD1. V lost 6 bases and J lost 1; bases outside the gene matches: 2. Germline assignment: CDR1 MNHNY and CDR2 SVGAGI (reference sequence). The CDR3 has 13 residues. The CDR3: CASRGQPQETQYF. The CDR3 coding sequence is TGTGCCAGCAGGGGACAGCCCCAAGAGACCCAGTACTTC.

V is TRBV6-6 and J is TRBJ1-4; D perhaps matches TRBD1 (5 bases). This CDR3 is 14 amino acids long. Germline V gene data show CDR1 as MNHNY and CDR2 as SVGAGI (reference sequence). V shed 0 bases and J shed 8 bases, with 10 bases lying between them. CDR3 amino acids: CASSYSGEGEKLFF. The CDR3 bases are TGTGCCAGCAGTTACTCAGGGGAAGGCGAAAAACTGTTTTTT.